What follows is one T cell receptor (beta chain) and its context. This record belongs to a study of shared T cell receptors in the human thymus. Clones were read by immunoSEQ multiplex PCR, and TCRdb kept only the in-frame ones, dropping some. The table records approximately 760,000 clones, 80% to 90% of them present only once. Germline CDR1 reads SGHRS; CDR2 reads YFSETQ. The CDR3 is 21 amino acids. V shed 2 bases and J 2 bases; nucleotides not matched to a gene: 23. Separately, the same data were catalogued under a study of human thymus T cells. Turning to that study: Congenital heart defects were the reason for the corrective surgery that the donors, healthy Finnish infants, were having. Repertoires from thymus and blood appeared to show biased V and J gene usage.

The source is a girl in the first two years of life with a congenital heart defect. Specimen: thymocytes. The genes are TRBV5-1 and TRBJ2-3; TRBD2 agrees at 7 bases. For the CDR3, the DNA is TGCGCCAGCAGCTTCACTTCCCTAGGCCCGCTAGCGGCGAAACTCACAGATACGCAGTATTTT. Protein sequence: CASSFTSLGPLAAKLTDTQYF.